The 10 T cell receptor beta chains below all came from one sample that was sequenced in a study of Ad26.COV2.S vaccination and SARS-CoV-2 variants. Treatment described: 15 to 20 received Ad26.COV2.S at low or high dose, single or two shots; about 5 received placebo; per-sample allocation not given. Vaccine and placebo recipients were sampled on day 63 after the first injection. Clones were read by immunoSEQ multiplex PCR, and TCRdb kept only the in-frame ones, dropping some. Of 400,000 to 500,000 clones listed, around 89% are singletons. Sequencing used peripheral blood, obtained in a trial of Ad26.COV2.S vaccine versus placebo. The receptors come from a person between 18 and 60 years old who received the Ad26.COV2.S COVID-19 vaccine or a placebo.

The V call is TRBV7-9, the J call TRBJ2-5, with a tentative D call TRBD2 (5 bases). From germline, CDR1 is SEHNR and CDR2 FQNEAQ (reference sequence). The CDR3 loop spans 16 amino acids. Trimming took off 5 bases at V and 1 base at J, with 17 bases between the two ends. The chain's CDR3 is CASSHQPGLGQETQYF. In nucleotides, the CDR3 is TGTGCCAGCAGCCACCAACCCGGACTCGGCCAAGAGACCCAGTACTTC.

This chain links TRBV6-1 with TRBJ2-3; D might be TRBD1 or TRBD2, each matching 5 bases. Trimming removed 1 base from V and 5 bases from J, with 10 bases in between. Germline assignment: CDR1 MNHNS and CDR2 SASEGT. The CDR3 contains 14 residues. The CDR3 loop reads CASSEGDVRDTQYF. The CDR3 nucleotides are TGTGCCAGCAGTGAAGGGGACGTGAGAGATACGCAGTATTTT.

This clone has a handful of counts. The chain carries TRBV5-1 and TRBJ2-7; D is perhaps TRBD1 (5 bases). The CDR3 runs 18 residues. V lost 1 base to trimming and J lost 4 bases, with 24 bases between them. CDR1 and CDR2 (germline): SGHRS, YFSETQ. CDR3 in amino acids: CASSLYPPLRQTDYEQYF. CDR3 DNA sequence: TGCGCCAGCAGCTTGTATCCGCCCCTTAGACAGACTGATTACGAGCAGTACTTC. Drawing the rest from reference TRBV5-1 and TRBJ2-7, the complete variable domain is KAGVTQTPRYLIKTRGQQVTLSCSPISGHRSVSWYQQTPGQGLQFLFEYFSETQRNKGNFPGRFSGRQFSNSRSEMNVSTLELGDSALYLCASSLYPPLRQTDYEQYFGPGTRLTVT.

The chain combines TRBV5-6 with TRBJ2-5, with 9 bases aligning to TRBD1. CDR1 and CDR2 from the germline V gene are SGHDT and YYEEEE. This CDR3 is built from 16 residues. V was pared by 4 bases and J by 4 bases, with 11 bases of the junction left unmatched. The CDR3 here is CASSTSLRDRVETQYF. The CDR3 DNA sequence: TGTGCCAGCAGCACATCACTCCGGGACAGGGTAGAGACCCAGTACTTC.

The rearrangement uses TRBV5-1 and TRBJ1-2; D unclear. This CDR3 comprises 12 residues. Trimming shortened V by 2 bases and J by 7 bases, and 9 bases separated the two germline ends. The germline V gene encodes CDR1 SGHRS and CDR2 YFSETQ. CDR3 sequence (DNA): TGCGCCAGCAGCTTAGAAGACGGTGGCTACACCTTC. Translating gives CASSLEDGGYTF. Variable domain in full (rest from reference TRBV5-1 and TRBJ1-2): KAGVTQTPRYLIKTRGQQVTLSCSPISGHRSVSWYQQTPGQGLQFLFEYFSETQRNKGNFPGRFSGRQFSNSRSEMNVSTLELGDSALYLCASSLEDGGYTFGSGTRLTVV.

This clone was found once. The chain uses TRBV30 and TRBJ2-2, with 8 bases identical to TRBD2. With 4 bases clipped from V and 7 bases from J, the junction kept 5 bases outside the gene matches. The CDR3 runs to 13 residues. The germline CDR1 and CDR2 sequences are GTSNPN and SVGIG (reference sequence). CDR3 bases: TGTGCCTGGAAAGGACTAGCTGGCGGGGAGCTGTTTTTT. This sequence encodes CAWKGLAGGELFF.

This rearrangement joins TRBV30 to TRBJ1-1; TRBD1 is a possible D gene (6 bases). This CDR3 contains 11 residues. Germline assignment: CDR1 GTSNPN and CDR2 SVGIG (reference sequence). Trimming took 2 bases from V and 10 from J, leaving 11 bases between them. The CDR3 bases are TGTGCCTGGAGTCCTTCAGGGGCAGCTTTCTTT. Protein product: CAWSPSGAAFF.

The chain has TRBV6-5 and TRBJ1-1, with D hard to call. Germline CDR1 MNHEY, CDR2 SVGAGI. The CDR3 is made up of 13 amino acids. Trimming shortened V by 6 bases and J by 1 base, and 9 bases separated the two germline ends. The CDR3 protein is CASRVPGNTEAFF. In DNA, the CDR3 is TGTGCCAGCAGGGTCCCGGGGAACACTGAAGCTTTCTTT.

The chain employs TRBV29-1 and TRBJ2-2; TRBD1 matches 9 bases. The germline gives CDR1 SQVTM, CDR2 ANQGSEA. J lost 7 bases, V lost 8 bases, and 8 bases had no gene match. CDR3 size: 13 residues. CDR3 sequence (DNA): TGCAGCCCTGAGGGACAGGGAATCGGGGAGCTGTTTTTT. Residues: CSPEGQGIGELFF.

The genes are TRBV6-6 and TRBJ1-5; possible D gene TRBD1, 5 bases. This CDR3 spans 13 amino acids. Germline CDR1 is MNHNY and CDR2 is SVGAGI (reference sequence). V dropped 6 bases and J dropped 7 bases, with 13 bases sitting between them. CDR3 sequence reads: CASRVQGEQPQHF. The CDR3 DNA reads TGTGCCAGCAGGGTCCAGGGAGAGCAGCCCCAGCATTTT.